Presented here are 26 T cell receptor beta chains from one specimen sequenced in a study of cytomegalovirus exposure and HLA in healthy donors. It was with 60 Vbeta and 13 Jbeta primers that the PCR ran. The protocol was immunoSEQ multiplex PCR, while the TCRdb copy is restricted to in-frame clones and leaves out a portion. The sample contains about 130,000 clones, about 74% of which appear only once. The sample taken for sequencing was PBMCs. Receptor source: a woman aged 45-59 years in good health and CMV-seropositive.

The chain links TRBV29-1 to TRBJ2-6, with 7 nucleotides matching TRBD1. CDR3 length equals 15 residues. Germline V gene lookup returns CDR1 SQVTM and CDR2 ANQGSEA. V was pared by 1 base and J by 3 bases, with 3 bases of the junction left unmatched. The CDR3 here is CSVEGTGSGANVLTF. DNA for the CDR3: TGCAGCGTTGAAGGGACAGGTAGTGGGGCCAACGTCCTGACTTTC.

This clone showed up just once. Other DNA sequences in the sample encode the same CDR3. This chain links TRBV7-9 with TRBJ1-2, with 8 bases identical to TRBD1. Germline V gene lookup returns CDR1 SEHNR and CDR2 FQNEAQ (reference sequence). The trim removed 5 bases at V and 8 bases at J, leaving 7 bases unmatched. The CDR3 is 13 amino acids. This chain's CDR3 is CASSTQGAEGYTF. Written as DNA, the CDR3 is TGTGCCAGCAGCACTCAGGGGGCGGAAGGCTACACCTTC.

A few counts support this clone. CDR3 residues: CASGQGNSPLHF. The CDR3 coding sequence is TGTGCCAGTGGACAGGGAAATTCACCCCTCCACTTT. The chain recombines TRBV10-3 with TRBJ1-6; 8 bases align to TRBD1. This CDR3 region has 12 residues. The germline V gene encodes CDR1 ENHRY and CDR2 SYGVKD. Unmatched junction bases numbered 3, after V lost 10 bases and J lost 7 bases.

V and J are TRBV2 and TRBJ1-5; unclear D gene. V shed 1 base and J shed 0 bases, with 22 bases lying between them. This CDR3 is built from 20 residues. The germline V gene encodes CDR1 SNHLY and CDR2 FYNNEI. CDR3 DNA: TGTGCCAGCAGTGAAGAGGATGGCGGGTCGGGGATTTATAGCAATCAGCCCCAGCATTTT. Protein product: CASSEEDGGSGIYSNQPQHF.

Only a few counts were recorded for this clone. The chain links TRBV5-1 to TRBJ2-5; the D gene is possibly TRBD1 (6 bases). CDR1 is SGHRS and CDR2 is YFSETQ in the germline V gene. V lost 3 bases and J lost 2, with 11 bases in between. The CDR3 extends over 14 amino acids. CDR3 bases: TGCGCCAGCAGCTATACAGGGCATCAAGAGACCCAGTACTTC. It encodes CASSYTGHQETQYF.

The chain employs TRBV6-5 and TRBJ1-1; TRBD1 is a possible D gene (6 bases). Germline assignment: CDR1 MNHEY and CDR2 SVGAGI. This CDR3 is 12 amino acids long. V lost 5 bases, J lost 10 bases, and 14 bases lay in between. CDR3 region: CASSLTGCGAFF. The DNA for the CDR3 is TGTGCCAGCAGTCTGACAGGTTGCGGAGCTTTCTTT.

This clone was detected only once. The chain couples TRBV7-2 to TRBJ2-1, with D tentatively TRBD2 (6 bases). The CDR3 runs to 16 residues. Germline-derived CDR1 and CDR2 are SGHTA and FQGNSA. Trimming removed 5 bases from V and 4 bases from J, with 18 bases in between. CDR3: CASSPEGDWIYNEQFF. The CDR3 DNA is TGTGCCAGCAGCCCCGAAGGGGACTGGATATACAATGAGCAGTTCTTC.

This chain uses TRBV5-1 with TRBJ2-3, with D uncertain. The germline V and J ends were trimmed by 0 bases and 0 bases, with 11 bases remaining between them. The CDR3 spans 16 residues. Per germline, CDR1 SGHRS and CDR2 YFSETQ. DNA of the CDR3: TGCGCCAGCAGCTTGGTTTCGCAGGCTAGCACAGATACGCAGTATTTT. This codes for CASSLVSQASTDTQYF. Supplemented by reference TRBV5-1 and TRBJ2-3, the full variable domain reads KAGVTQTPRYLIKTRGQQVTLSCSPISGHRSVSWYQQTPGQGLQFLFEYFSETQRNKGNFPGRFSGRQFSNSRSEMNVSTLELGDSALYLCASSLVSQASTDTQYFGPGTRLTVL.

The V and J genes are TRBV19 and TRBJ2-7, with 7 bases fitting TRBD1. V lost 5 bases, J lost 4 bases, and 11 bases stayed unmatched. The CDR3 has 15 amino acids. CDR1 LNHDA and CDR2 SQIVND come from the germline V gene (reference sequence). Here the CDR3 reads CASSVTPGTVYEQYF. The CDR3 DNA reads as TGTGCCAGTAGTGTTACGCCCGGGACAGTGTACGAGCAGTACTTC.

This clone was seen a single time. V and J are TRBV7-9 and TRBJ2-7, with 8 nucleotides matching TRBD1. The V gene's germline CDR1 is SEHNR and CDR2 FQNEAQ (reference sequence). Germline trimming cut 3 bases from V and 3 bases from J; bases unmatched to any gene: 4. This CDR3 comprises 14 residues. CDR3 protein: CASSLTGADYEQYF. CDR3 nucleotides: TGTGCCAGCAGCTTGACAGGGGCAGACTACGAGCAGTACTTC.

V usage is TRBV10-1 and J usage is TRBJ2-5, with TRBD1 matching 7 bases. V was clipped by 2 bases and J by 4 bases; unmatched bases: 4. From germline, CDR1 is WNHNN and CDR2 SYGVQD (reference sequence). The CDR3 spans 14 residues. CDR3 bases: TGCGCCAGCAGTGAGGACAGGGACCCAGAGACCCAGTACTTC. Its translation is CASSEDRDPETQYF.

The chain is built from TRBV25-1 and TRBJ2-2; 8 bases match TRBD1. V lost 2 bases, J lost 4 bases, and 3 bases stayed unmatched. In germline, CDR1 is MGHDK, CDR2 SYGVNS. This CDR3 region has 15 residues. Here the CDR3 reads CASSEQQGGTGELFF. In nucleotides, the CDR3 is TGTGCCAGCAGTGAACAACAGGGGGGCACCGGGGAGCTGTTTTTT.

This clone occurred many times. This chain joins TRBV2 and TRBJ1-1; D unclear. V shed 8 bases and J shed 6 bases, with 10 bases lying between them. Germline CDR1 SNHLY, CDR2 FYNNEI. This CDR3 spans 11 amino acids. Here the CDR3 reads CASWSSPEAFF. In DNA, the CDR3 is TGTGCCAGCTGGTCGAGCCCTGAAGCTTTCTTT. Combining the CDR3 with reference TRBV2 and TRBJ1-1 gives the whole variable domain EPEVTQTPSHQVTQMGQEVILRCVPISNHLYFYWYRQILGQKVEFLVSFYNNEISEKSEIFDDQFSVERPDGSNFTLKIRSTKLEDSAMYFCASWSSPEAFFGQGTRLTVV.

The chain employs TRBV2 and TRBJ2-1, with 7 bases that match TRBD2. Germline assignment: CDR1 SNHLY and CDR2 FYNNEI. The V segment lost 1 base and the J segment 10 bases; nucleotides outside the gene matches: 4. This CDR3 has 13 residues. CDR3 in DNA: TGTGCCAGCAGTGAAGTGGTAGCGGGCGAGCAGTTCTTC. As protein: CASSEVVAGEQFF.

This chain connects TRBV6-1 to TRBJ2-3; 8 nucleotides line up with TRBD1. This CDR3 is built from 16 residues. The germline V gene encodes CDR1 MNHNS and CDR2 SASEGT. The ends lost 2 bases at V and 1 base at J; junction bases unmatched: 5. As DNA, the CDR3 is TGTGCCAGCAGTGAATTTCGGACAGGGCGCACAGATACGCAGTATTTT. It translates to CASSEFRTGRTDTQYF.

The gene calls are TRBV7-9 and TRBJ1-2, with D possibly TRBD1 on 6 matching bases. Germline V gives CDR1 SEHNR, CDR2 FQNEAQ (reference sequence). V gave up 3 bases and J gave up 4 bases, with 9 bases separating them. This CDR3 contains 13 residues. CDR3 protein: CASSFGQSYGYTF. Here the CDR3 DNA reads TGTGCCAGCAGCTTCGGACAGTCCTATGGCTACACCTTC.

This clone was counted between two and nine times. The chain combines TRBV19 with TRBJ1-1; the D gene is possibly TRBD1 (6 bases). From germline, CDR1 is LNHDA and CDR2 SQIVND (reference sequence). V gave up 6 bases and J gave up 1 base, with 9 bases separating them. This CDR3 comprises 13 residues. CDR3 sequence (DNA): TGTGCCAGTAGAGACAGGCCGAACACTGAAGCTTTCTTT. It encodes CASRDRPNTEAFF.

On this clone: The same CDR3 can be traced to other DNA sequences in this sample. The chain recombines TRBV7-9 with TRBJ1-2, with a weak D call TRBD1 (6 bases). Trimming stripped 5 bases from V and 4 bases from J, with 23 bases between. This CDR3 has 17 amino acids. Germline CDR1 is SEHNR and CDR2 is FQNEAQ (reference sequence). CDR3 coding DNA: TGTGCCAGCAGCCCTTCGACAGGCGGGCCACCTTCCTATGGCTACACCTTC. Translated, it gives CASSPSTGGPPSYGYTF.

CDR3 sequence: CATGKGVDYGYTF. The CDR3 DNA is TGTGCCACGGGTAAGGGAGTGGACTATGGCTACACCTTC. J is TRBJ1-2 and V is TRBV10-3; D is uncertain. The CDR3 is 13 residues long. CDR1 is ENHRY and CDR2 is SYGVKD in the germline V gene. V was trimmed by 10 bases and J by 3 bases, leaving 15 bases between them.

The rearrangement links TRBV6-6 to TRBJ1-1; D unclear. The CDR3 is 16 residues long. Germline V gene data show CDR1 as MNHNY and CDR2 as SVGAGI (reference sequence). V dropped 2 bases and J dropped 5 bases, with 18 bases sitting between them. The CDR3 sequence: CASSYPMGGVETEAFF. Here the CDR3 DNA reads TGTGCCAGCAGTTACCCTATGGGAGGTGTGGAAACTGAAGCTTTCTTT.

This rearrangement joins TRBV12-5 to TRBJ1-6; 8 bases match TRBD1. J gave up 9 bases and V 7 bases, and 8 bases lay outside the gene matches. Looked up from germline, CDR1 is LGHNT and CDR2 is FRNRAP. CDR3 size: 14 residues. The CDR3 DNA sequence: TGTGCTAGTGTCCCCGACAGGGGTTTTTCACCCCTCCACTTT. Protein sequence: CASVPDRGFSPLHF.

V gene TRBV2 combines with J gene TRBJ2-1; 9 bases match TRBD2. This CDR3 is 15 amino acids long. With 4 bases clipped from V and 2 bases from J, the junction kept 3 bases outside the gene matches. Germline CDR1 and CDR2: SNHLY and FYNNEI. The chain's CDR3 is CASSGGGDPYNEQFF. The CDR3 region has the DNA TGTGCCAGCAGTGGCGGGGGGGACCCCTACAATGAGCAGTTCTTC.

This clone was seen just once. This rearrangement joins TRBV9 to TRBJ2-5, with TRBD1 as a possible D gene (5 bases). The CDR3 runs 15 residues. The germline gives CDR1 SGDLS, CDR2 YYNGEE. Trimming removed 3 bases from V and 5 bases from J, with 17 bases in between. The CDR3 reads CASSATAGVRETQYF. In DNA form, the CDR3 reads TGTGCCAGCAGCGCGACAGCTGGGGTCAGGGAGACCCAGTACTTC. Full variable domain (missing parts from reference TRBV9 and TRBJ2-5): DSGVTQTPKHLITATGQRVTLRCSPRSGDLSVYWYQQSLDQGLQFLIQYYNGEERAKGNILERFSAQQFPDLHSELNLSSLELGDSALYFCASSATAGVRETQYFGPGTRLLVL.

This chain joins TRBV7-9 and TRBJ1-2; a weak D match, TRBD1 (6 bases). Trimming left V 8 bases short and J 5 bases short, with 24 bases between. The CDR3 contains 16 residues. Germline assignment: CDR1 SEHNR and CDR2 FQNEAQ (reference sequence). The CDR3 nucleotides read TGTGCCAGCGCTCTGGCAGGGGCCAGTAAAGGATATGGCTACACCTTC. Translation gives CASALAGASKGYGYTF. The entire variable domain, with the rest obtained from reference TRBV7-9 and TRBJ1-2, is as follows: DTGVSQNPRHKITKRGQNVTFRCDPISEHNRLYWYRQTLGQGPEFLTYFQNEAQLEKSRLLSDRFSAERPKGSFSTLEIQRTEQGDSAMYLCASALAGASKGYGYTFGSGTRLTVV.

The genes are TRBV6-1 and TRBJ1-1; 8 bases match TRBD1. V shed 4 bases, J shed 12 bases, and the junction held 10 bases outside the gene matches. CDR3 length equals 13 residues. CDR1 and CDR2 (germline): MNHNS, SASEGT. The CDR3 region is CASSALRGRGTFF. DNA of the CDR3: TGTGCCAGCAGTGCCCTCAGGGGGCGCGGAACTTTCTTT.

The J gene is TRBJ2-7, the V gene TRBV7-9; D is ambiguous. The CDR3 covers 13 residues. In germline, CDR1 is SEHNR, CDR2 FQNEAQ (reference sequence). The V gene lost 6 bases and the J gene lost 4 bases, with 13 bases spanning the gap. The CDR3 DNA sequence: TGTGCCAGCAGTGTCGACACGCTATACGAGCAGTACTTC. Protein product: CASSVDTLYEQYF.